This TCR beta chain was found in a study of long-term antiretroviral therapy in people with HIV. Study-wide results and limits: The study found that diversity rose after ART but stayed below transplant donor controls.

The V end lost 3 bases, the J end lost 7 bases, and 18 bases lay between the germline ends. The length of the CDR3 is 15 residues. The germline CDR1 and CDR2 sequences are SEHNR and FQNEAQ (reference sequence). An immunoSEQ assay, version v3.0, was performed at survey level. The target of sequencing was about 40,000-50,000 T-cell genomes per sample. Method: immunoSEQ multiplex PCR; TCRdb's copy keeps in-frame clones and lacks some. Among around 26,000 clones listed, under 80% were seen once. HIV-positive participants all received treatment in the United States. In regard to this clone: Its antigen is not known.

The sample here was unsorted PBMCs, taken 1.1 years before starting antiretroviral therapy. The origin of this receptor is a woman in her thirties or forties with HIV. The V call is TRBV7-9, the J call TRBJ1-2; a weak D match, TRBD1 (5 bases). The CDR3 loop reads CASSLGARLRGGYTF. The CDR3 DNA follows: TGTGCCAGCAGCTTGGGTGCCCGCCTAAGGGGTGGCTACACCTTC.